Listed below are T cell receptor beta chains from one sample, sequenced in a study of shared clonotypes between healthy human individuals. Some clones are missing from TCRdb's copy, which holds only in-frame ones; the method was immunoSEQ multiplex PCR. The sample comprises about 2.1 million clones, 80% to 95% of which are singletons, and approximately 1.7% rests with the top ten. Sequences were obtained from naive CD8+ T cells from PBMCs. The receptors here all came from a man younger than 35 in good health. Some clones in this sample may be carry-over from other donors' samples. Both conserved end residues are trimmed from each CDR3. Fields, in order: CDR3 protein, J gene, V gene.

CDR3: ASSDRTMNTEAF
J: TRBJ1-1
V: TRBV28

CDR3: ASSLWTSGNNEQY
J: TRBJ2-7
V: TRBV5-4

CDR3: ASRDQGARYGYT
J: TRBJ1-2
V: TRBV6-5

CDR3: IPGGTGGGETQY
J: TRBJ2-5
V: TRBV29-1

CDR3: AWSPGDSGANVLT
J: TRBJ2-6
V: TRBV30

CDR3: ASSHRGRYEQY
J: TRBJ2-7
V: TRBV14

CDR3: ASSAARTGMNTEAF
J: TRBJ1-1
V: TRBV9

CDR3: ASSTTHTEAF
J: TRBJ1-1
V: TRBV19

CDR3: SGVGGGANYGYT
J: TRBJ1-2
V: TRBV29-1

CDR3: ASSSPPSRQGTYEQY
J: TRBJ2-7
V: TRBV5-6

CDR3: ASSVAGRNEQF
J: TRBJ2-1
V: TRBV9

CDR3: ASSRLDYSYEQY
J: TRBJ2-7
V: TRBV5-1

CDR3: ASSGRRESYEQY
J: TRBJ2-7
V: TRBV11-2

CDR3: ASSAGTKYGYT
J: TRBJ1-2
V: TRBV9

CDR3: AWSFAGELF
J: TRBJ2-2
V: TRBV30

CDR3: ASSFGGRGDEQF
J: TRBJ2-1
V: TRBV7-9

CDR3: ASSLYRVRAYEQY
J: TRBJ2-7
V: TRBV5-5

CDR3: ASSRADTQY
J: TRBJ2-3
V: TRBV7-9

CDR3: ASSFREGGPGYT
J: TRBJ1-2
V: TRBV27

CDR3: ASSTPGTGGNEQF
J: TRBJ2-1
V: TRBV2

CDR3: ASSPLLAGVRETQY
J: TRBJ2-5
V: TRBV7-9

CDR3: ASGDEETQY
J: TRBJ2-5
V: TRBV12-5

CDR3: ASSLTSGNNEQY
J: TRBJ2-7
V: TRBV4-1

CDR3: ASSLVRGGPIYNEQF
J: TRBJ2-1
V: TRBV27

CDR3: SVGRTSGNTDTQY
J: TRBJ2-3
V: TRBV29-1

CDR3: ASSFSHEAF
J: TRBJ1-1
V: TRBV5-6

CDR3: ASSDWPGEPQH
J: TRBJ1-5
V: TRBV2

CDR3: ASSLAGPGYGYT
J: TRBJ1-2
V: TRBV7-8

CDR3: ASSQTARDYNEQF
J: TRBJ2-1
V: TRBV14

CDR3: ASSSTVRTTLYEQY
J: TRBJ2-7
V: TRBV6-5

CDR3: ASSLGRTEAF
J: TRBJ1-1
V: TRBV5-6

CDR3: ASRAKFGEQY
J: TRBJ2-7
V: TRBV19

CDR3: ASSWGGMNTEAF
J: TRBJ1-1
V: TRBV27

CDR3: ASSLARRASDEQF
J: TRBJ2-1
V: TRBV11-3

CDR3: ASVKGHEQY
J: TRBJ2-7
V: TRBV2

CDR3: ASSLVPKAEAF
J: TRBJ1-1
V: TRBV5-5

CDR3: ASIHPSGGRNTEAF
J: TRBJ1-1
V: TRBV2

CDR3: ASSLVGGGGYEQY
J: TRBJ2-7
V: TRBV7-8